This T cell receptor (beta chain) was sequenced in a study of OX40 agonist ivuxolimab in advanced cancers. Study overall: Enrolled patients in dose escalation had cancers that were hepatocellular carcinoma, melanoma, renal cell or head and neck cancer.

Blood specimens came from baseline, cycle 4 day 1, and cycle 7 day 1. Measured with immunoSEQ multiplex PCR; TCRdb has only the in-frame clones, and not every one. The repertoire includes about 58,000 clones, about 81% of them detected once, and about 0.74% sits in the top ten. CDR3 length equals 16 residues. Germline V gives CDR1 SGHAT, CDR2 FQNNGV. V was clipped by 2 bases and J by 3 bases; unmatched bases: 7. This TCR derives from an adult with an advanced solid tumor such as melanoma, head and neck, liver or kidney cancer. The genes are TRBV11-2 and TRBJ2-5; TRBD1 agrees at 9 bases. The source was CD4+ or CD8+ T cells sorted from blood, collected in a trial of the OX40 agonist ivuxolimab. The CDR3 nucleotides read TGTGCCAGCAGCTTAACCGGGACAGGGTGGGAAGAGACCCAGTACTTC. Its protein product is CASSLTGTGWEETQYF.